A single sample gave rise to the 9 T cell receptor beta chains below, sequenced in a study of T cell responses to AZD1222 COVID-19 vaccine (dated by TCRdb to 2020 to 2022). Library construction relied on the immunoSEQ multiplex PCR assay. Not all clones reach the TCRdb copy of this immuneACCESS table, which keeps in-frame sequences only. Checked studies attribute under half of the gap to unresolved V genes and leave the rest unexplained. This sample comprises more than 140,000 clones, about nine tenths of them detected only once. The ten largest clones capture roughly 3.5% of the sample. The time point label on this specimen signifies: baseline before first vaccination. The label giving this sample's treatment or condition can be read as: meningococcal conjugate vaccine given as trial control. The sample was peripheral blood, taken on day 0 of MenACWY control vaccination. Receptors were obtained from an adult in good health.

CDR3 residues: CASSFGPGSTEAFF. For the CDR3, the DNA is TGCGCCAGCAGCTTCGGTCCGGGATCCACTGAAGCTTTCTTT. V and J are TRBV5-1 and TRBJ1-1; D unresolved. V dropped 2 bases and J dropped 4 bases, with 12 bases sitting between them. Germline V lookup: CDR1 SGHRS, CDR2 YFSETQ. CDR3 length: 14 residues.

This rearrangement joins TRBV7-9 to TRBJ1-2, with D possibly being TRBD1 (5 bases). CDR3 length: 15 residues. CDR1 and CDR2 from the germline V gene are SEHNR and FQNEAQ (reference sequence). V lost 1 base and J 3 bases, leaving 12 bases between the germline ends. CDR3 sequence: CASSLGQGVDYGYTF. CDR3 sequence (DNA): TGTGCCAGCAGCTTAGGTCAGGGTGTCGACTATGGCTACACCTTC.

The chain couples TRBV27 to TRBJ2-7; a possible D gene is TRBD2 (6 bases). CDR3 size: 17 residues. Between the trimmed V and J ends, which lost 0 bases and 3 bases, there was a span of 18 bases. Germline V gives CDR1 MNHEY, CDR2 SMNVEV (reference sequence). The CDR3 loop reads CASSLSGSPAISYEQYF. The CDR3 DNA sequence: TGTGCCAGCAGTTTATCCGGGAGCCCGGCTATTAGCTACGAGCAGTACTTC.

This clone was seen a few times. V and J are TRBV10-2 and TRBJ2-1; a possible D gene is TRBD2 (5 bases). The V and J ends lost 2 bases and 0 bases respectively, with 8 bases between them. Germline CDR1 and CDR2: WSHSY and SAAADI. The CDR3 runs to 15 residues. DNA for the CDR3: TGCGCCAGCAGTGAGCGGGGAAGCTCCTACAATGAGCAGTTCTTC. Its protein is CASSERGSSYNEQFF.

This chain uses TRBV5-5 with TRBJ2-1, with a weak D call TRBD2 (5 bases). Trimming removed 5 bases from V and 0 bases from J, with 15 bases in between. The CDR3 contains 16 residues. Germline CDR1 is SGHKS and CDR2 is YYEKEE (reference sequence). CDR3 bases: TGTGCCAGCAGTCCGGACTTCTCAAGCTCCTACAATGAGCAGTTCTTC. Encoded protein: CASSPDFSSSYNEQFF.

The genes are TRBV11-2 and TRBJ1-1; D is uncertain. Trimming pared 6 bases from V and 0 bases from J, leaving 5 bases between. The CDR3 covers 12 residues. CDR1 and CDR2 (germline): SGHAT, FQNNGV. Written as DNA, the CDR3 is TGTGCCAGCAGTATTATGAACACTGAAGCTTTCTTT. Translated, it gives CASSIMNTEAFF.

V and J are TRBV5-4 and TRBJ2-7; 11 bases align to TRBD2. The CDR3 spans 14 residues. The junction had 6 bases not matched to a gene; V was cut back by 5 bases and J by 5 bases. Germline loops: CDR1 SGHNT, CDR2 YYREEE (reference sequence). The CDR3 region is CASSTGSGRDEQYF. The CDR3 DNA follows: TGTGCCAGCAGTACGGGTAGCGGGAGGGACGAGCAGTACTTC.

The chain combines TRBV29-1 with TRBJ1-4; 7 nucleotides align to TRBD1. This CDR3 has 14 amino acids. Germline loops: CDR1 SQVTM, CDR2 ANQGSEA. Trimming removed 4 bases from V and 3 bases from J; junction bases left unmatched: 5. The CDR3 here is CSVGVGTANEKLFF. The CDR3 coding sequence is TGCAGCGTTGGGGTCGGGACAGCTAATGAAAAACTGTTTTTT. The full variable domain, its missing parts supplied by reference TRBV29-1 and TRBJ1-4, is SAVISQKPSRDICQRGTSLTIQCQVDSQVTMMFWYRQQPGQSLTLIATANQGSEATYESGFVIDKFPISRPNLTFSTLTVSNMSPEDSSIYLCSVGVGTANEKLFFGSGTQLSVL.

The gene calls are TRBV3-1 (or the pseudogene TRBV3-2) and TRBJ2-2; 7 bases are a match to TRBD1. Germline V gene sequence: CDR1 LGHDT, CDR2 YNNKEL (reference sequence). This CDR3 has 12 amino acids. V lost 8 bases to trimming and J lost 4 bases; unmatched junction nucleotides: 1. DNA of the CDR3: TGTGCCAGCCAGGGGGTCACCGGGGAGCTGTTTTTT. The encoded protein is CASQGVTGELFF.